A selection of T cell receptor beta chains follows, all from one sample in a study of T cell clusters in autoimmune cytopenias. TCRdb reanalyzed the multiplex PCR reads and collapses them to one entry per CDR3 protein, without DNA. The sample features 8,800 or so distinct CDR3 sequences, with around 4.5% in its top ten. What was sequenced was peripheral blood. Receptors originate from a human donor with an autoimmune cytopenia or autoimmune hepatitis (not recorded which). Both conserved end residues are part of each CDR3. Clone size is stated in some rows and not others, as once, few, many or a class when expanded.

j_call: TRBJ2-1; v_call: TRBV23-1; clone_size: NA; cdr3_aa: CASSPMIEQFF
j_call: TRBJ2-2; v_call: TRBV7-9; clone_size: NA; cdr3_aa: CASSFKAGRETGASGELFF
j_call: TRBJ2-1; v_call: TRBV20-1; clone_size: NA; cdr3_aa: CSTGTGSGNEQFF
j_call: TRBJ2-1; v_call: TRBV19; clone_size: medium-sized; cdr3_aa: CASSIDSGRRSYNEQFF
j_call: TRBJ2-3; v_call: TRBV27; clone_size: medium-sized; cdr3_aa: CASSTTSGPSKDTQYF
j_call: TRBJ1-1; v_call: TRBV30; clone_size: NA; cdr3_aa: CASSLWVHTEAFF
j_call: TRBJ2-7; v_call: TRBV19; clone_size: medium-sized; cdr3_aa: CASSPGLAGGFYEQYF
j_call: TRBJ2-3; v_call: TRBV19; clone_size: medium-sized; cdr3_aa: CASSIGQGATDTQYF
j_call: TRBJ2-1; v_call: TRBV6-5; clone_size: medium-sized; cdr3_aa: CASKAVGTYNEQFF
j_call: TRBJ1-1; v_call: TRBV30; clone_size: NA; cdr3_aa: CAWSLRGIGNTEAFF
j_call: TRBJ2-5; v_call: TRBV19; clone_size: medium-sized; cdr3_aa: CASSMGTSGRNLYPIETQYF
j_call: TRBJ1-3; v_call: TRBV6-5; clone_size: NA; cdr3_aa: CASRARGGPGNTIYF
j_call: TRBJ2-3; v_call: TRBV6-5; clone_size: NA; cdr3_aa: CAIQWEAADTQYF
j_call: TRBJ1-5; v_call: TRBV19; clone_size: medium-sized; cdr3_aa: CASSISADKQPQHF
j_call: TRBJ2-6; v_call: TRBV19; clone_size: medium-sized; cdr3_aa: CASEGQGPWGANVLTF
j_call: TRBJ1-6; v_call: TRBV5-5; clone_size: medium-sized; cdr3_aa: CASSLEGTPLHF
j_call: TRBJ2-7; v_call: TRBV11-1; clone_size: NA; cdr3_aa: CASRRLAGGKPYEQYF
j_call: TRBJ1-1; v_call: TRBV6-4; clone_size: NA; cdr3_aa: CASSYRWTVRTEAFF
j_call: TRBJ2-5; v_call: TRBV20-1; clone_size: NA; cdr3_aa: CSARGLAVETQYF
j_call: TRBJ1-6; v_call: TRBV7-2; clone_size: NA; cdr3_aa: CASSREGTGNSPLHF
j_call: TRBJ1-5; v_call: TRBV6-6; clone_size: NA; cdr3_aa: CASKTGKDQPQHF
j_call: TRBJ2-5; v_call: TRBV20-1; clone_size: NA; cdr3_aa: CSATPTGRETQYF
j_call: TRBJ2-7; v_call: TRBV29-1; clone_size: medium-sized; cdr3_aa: CSVEGGTSYEQYF
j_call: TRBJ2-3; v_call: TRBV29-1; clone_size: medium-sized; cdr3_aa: CSGNGLAETPDTQYF
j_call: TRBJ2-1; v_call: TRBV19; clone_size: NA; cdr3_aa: CASSRAKRGFYEQFF
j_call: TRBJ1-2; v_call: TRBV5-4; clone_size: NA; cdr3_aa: CASSHRDRANGYTF
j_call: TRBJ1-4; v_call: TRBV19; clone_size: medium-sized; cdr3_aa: CASSWGREKLFF
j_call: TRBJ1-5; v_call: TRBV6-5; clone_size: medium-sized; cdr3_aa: CASRARVNQPQHF
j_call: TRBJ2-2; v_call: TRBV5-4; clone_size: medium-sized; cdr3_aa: CASSPGPGEGTGELFF
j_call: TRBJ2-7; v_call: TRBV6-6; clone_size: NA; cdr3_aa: CASYLGVGGQYF
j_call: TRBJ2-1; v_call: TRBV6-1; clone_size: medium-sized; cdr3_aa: CASSERAGGAEQFF
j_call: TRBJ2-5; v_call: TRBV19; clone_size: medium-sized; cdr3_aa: CASSSGLAGGHETQYF
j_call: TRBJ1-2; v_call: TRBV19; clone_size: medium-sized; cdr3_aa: CATRYRGLKDNYGYTF
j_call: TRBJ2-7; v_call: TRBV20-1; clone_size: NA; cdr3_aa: CSGQGIPYQRYEQYF
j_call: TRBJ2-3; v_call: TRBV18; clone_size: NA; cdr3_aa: CASSPTSPPQTGLTDTQYF
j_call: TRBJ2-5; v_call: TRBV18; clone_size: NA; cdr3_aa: CASSPPRGGSETQYF
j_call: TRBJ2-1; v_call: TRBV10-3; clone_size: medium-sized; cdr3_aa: CAITGENEQFF
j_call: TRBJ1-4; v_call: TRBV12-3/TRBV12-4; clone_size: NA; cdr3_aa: CASSFGTGPATNEKLFF
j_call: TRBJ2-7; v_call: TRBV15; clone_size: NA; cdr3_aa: CATSKGTYEQYF
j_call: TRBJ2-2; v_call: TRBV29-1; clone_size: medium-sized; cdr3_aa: CSAGQSNTGELFF
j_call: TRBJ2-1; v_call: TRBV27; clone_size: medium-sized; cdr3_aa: CASSNPAGGSNEQFF
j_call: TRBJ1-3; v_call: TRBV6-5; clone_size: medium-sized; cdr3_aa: CASSEVVASSGNTIYF
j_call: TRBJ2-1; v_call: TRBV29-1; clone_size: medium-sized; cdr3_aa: CSVEDGDRTYNEQFF
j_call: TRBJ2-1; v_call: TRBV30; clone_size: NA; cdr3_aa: CAWALAGVSSYNEQFF
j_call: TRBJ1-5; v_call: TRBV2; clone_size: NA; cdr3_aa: CASSDGQSNQPQHF
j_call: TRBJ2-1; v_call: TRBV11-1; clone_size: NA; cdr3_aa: CASRMGLYNEQFF
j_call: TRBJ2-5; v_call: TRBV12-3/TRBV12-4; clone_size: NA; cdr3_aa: CASSLNREETQYF
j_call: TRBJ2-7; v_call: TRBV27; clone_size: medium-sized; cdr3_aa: CASSLEGLAGVAPNEQYF
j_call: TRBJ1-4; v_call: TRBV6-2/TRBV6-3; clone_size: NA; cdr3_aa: CASSLQGFEKLFF
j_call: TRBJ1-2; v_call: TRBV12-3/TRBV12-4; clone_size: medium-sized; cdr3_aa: CASSREQGANYGYTF
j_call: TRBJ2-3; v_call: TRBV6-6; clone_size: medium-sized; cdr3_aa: CASSEQGDTQYF
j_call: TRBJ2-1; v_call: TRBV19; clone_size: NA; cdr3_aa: CASSIVAQGAGNNEQFF
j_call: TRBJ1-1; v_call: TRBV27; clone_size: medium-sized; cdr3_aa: CASSFTTGATEAFF
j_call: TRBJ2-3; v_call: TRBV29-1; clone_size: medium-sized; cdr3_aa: CSVAGLAGGNTDTQYF
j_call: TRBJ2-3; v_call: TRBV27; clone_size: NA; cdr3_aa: CASSLSQTSTDTQYF
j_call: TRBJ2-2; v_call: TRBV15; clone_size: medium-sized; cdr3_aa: CATRPRGSTGELFF
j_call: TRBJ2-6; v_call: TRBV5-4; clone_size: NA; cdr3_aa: CASSLNSGAGANVLTF
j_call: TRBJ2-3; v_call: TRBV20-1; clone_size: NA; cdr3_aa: CSADPSGTDTQYF
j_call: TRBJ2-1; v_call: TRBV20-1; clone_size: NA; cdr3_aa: CSARAWTNNEQFF
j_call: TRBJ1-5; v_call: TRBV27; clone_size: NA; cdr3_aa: CASSPQPPFSNQPQHF